These 17 T cell receptor beta chains originate from one sample sequenced in a study of glioma-infiltrating T cells after dendritic cell vaccination. The method was immunoSEQ multiplex PCR; TCRdb's version includes in-frame clones alone and lacks a portion of them. The sample records about 73,000 clones, over 75% being singletons. The source was blood, collected before dendritic cell vaccination. Source of these receptors: a human donor with glioblastoma.

The sample holds a few counts of this clone. The V gene is TRBV5-1, the J gene TRBJ2-5; D is possibly TRBD2 (6 bases). The germline gives CDR1 SGHRS, CDR2 YFSETQ. This CDR3 has 14 residues. Trimming pared 0 bases from V and 5 bases from J, leaving 11 bases between. CDR3 bases: TGCGCCAGCAGCTTGGGGGGGGTTCGGGAGACCCAGTACTTC. Amino acid sequence: CASSLGGVRETQYF. Filled out from reference TRBV5-1 and TRBJ2-5, the complete variable domain reads KAGVTQTPRYLIKTRGQQVTLSCSPISGHRSVSWYQQTPGQGLQFLFEYFSETQRNKGNFPGRFSGRQFSNSRSEMNVSTLELGDSALYLCASSLGGVRETQYFGPGTRLLVL.

The chain carries TRBV4-1 and TRBJ1-6, with no clear D. V dropped 4 bases and J dropped 6 bases, with 16 bases sitting between them. CDR1 MGHRA and CDR2 YSYEKL come from the germline V gene. The CDR3 contains 16 residues. The CDR3 spells CASSPSLPAPNSPLHF. CDR3 DNA sequence: TGCGCCAGCAGCCCGAGCCTTCCAGCGCCTAATTCACCCCTCCACTTT.

In its sample, this clone was seen once. The CDR3 loop reads CASKTSYGYTF. The CDR3 coding sequence is TGTGCCAGCAAAACGAGCTATGGCTACACCTTC. J is TRBJ1-2 and V is TRBV6-5; D call uncertain. Germline CDR1 MNHEY, CDR2 SVGAGI. Trimming stripped 7 bases from V and 4 bases from J, with 7 bases between. The CDR3 loop spans 11 amino acids.

V is TRBV5-6 and J is TRBJ2-7; 9 nucleotides align to TRBD1. The CDR3 extends over 15 amino acids. V trimming: 4 bases; J trimming: 6 bases; junction bases outside the gene matches: 11. In germline, CDR1 is SGHDT, CDR2 YYEEEE. The chain's CDR3 is CASSLNGGQGREQYF. The CDR3 bases are TGTGCCAGCAGCCTCAACGGAGGACAGGGGCGCGAGCAGTACTTC.

The chain joins TRBV2 to TRBJ2-1, with D maybe TRBD1 (5 bases). Germline assignment: CDR1 SNHLY and CDR2 FYNNEI. Trimming removed 10 bases at V and 0 bases at J, with 22 bases between. The CDR3 runs to 17 residues. The CDR3 coding sequence is TGTGCCACCCAGGGATCGCCGCCTGGGATCTCCTACAATGAGCAGTTCTTC. Protein: CATQGSPPGISYNEQFF.

The rearrangement joins TRBV21-1 to TRBJ2-7; TRBD2 is taken as the D call from the table, unchecked against the DNA. TRBV21-1 is marked as a pseudogene. The CDR3 is made up of 13 amino acids. The CDR3 region is CARGLAGSYEQYV. In DNA, the CDR3 is TGTGCCAGAGGACTAGCGGGATCCTACGAGCAGTACGTC.

The CDR3 loop reads CASIPPGQGRGEQFF. CDR3 bases: TGTGCCAGCATTCCCCCGGGACAGGGGAGGGGTGAGCAGTTCTTC. The chain combines TRBV6-6 with TRBJ2-1, with 10 nucleotides matching TRBD1. This CDR3 has 15 residues. Trimming took 7 bases from V and 9 from J; bases not matched to a gene: 12. Germline V gene data show CDR1 as MNHNY and CDR2 as SVGAGI (reference sequence).

The chain uses TRBV15 and TRBJ2-1; the match to TRBD2 covers 7 bases. Germline V gene sequence: CDR1 LNHNV, CDR2 YYDKDF (reference sequence). The CDR3 is 15 residues long. The junction had 4 bases not matched to a gene; V was cut back by 0 bases and J by 5 bases. CDR3 amino acids: CATSRDRAGHNEQFF. The CDR3 DNA is TGTGCCACCAGCAGAGATCGAGCGGGACACAATGAGCAGTTCTTC.

The chain uses TRBV7-2 and TRBJ1-2; D may be TRBD1 (6 bases). CDR1 is SGHTA and CDR2 is FQGNSA in the germline V gene. V gave up 5 bases and J gave up 2 bases, with 12 bases separating them. The CDR3 is made up of 14 amino acids. The CDR3 DNA reads as TGTGCCAGCAGCAGTACACAGGGAAACTATGGCTACACCTTC. It specifies CASSSTQGNYGYTF.

This chain joins TRBV25-1 and TRBJ1-1; D unclear. The germline V gene has CDR1 MGHDK and CDR2 SYGVNS. This CDR3 is built from 13 residues. Deletions cut 1 base from V and 4 bases from J, with 7 bases between. Here the CDR3 DNA reads TGTGCCAGCAGTGAATTCCGGGGCACTGAAGCTTTCTTT. Translated: CASSEFRGTEAFF.

This chain links TRBV21-1 with TRBJ1-2; the D segment call TRBD1 is taken from the table without a DNA check. TRBV21-1 is assigned pseudogene status. CDR3 length: 15 residues. The CDR3 spells CASSKGGTSNYGYTF. In DNA, the CDR3 is TGTGCCAGCAGCAAAGGGGGCACTTCTAACTATGGCTACACCTTC.

The CDR3 region is CASSVDPGGGYTF. The DNA for the CDR3 is TGTGCCAGCAGCGTAGATCCGGGTGGTGGCTACACCTTC. The genes are TRBV9 and TRBJ1-2; unclear D gene. The CDR3 contains 13 residues. CDR1 SGDLS and CDR2 YYNGEE come from the germline V gene. V was cut by 0 bases and J by 7 bases, with 10 bases left in between.

The genes are TRBV6-1 and TRBJ1-1, with TRBD1 matching over 7 bases. Trimming took 6 bases from V and 5 from J; bases not matched to a gene: 3. Germline lookup yields CDR1 MNHNS and CDR2 SASEGT. The CDR3 sequence is 12 residues long. In nucleotides, the CDR3 is TGTGCCAGCAGCTCGACAGGGACTGAAGCTTTCTTT. It encodes CASSSTGTEAFF.

The chain joins TRBV9 to TRBJ2-5, with a possible D match to TRBD2 (5 bases). CDR3 length equals 18 residues. Germline V lookup: CDR1 SGDLS, CDR2 YYNGEE. Trimming took off 4 bases at V and 5 bases at J, with 27 bases between the two ends. CDR3 loop: CASSPRKSSQTPWETQYF. The CDR3 bases are TGTGCCAGCAGCCCCCGGAAGTCTAGCCAAACTCCTTGGGAGACCCAGTACTTC.

The chain is built from TRBV15 and TRBJ1-2, with 12 bases identical to TRBD1. V gave up 1 base and J gave up 8 bases; unmatched junction bases: 8. The CDR3 sequence is 16 residues long. Germline loops: CDR1 LNHNV, CDR2 YYDKDF (reference sequence). The CDR3 DNA reads TGTGCCACCAGCAGAGGCGGTACAGGGACAGGGGGCGGCTACACCTTC. Protein: CATSRGGTGTGGGYTF.

The genes are TRBV13 and TRBJ1-3; D uncertain. This CDR3 has 13 residues. The germline V gene encodes CDR1 PRHDT and CDR2 FYEKMQ (reference sequence). V was cut by 6 bases and J by 6 bases, with 12 bases left in between. The CDR3 DNA sequence: TGTGCCAGCAGGGCGGGGTCGGAAAACACCATATATTTT. This sequence encodes CASRAGSENTIYF. The full variable domain, completed using reference TRBV13 and TRBJ1-3, is AAGVIQSPRHLIKEKRETATLKCYPIPRHDTVYWYQQGPGQDPQFLISFYEKMQSDKGSIPDRFSAQQFSDYHSELNMSSLELGDSALYFCASRAGSENTIYFGEGSWLTVV.

The chain links TRBV18 to TRBJ2-3; D is unresolved. This CDR3 contains 14 residues. Germline CDR1 and CDR2: KGHSH and LQKENI. The germline V and J ends were trimmed by 1 base and 0 bases, with 5 bases remaining between them. The CDR3 DNA follows: TGTGCCAGCTCACCACTCAGTAGCACAGATACGCAGTATTTT. It specifies CASSPLSSTDTQYF.